This T cell receptor (beta chain) was identified during a study of blood T cell repertoires in COVID-19. Looking at the study overall: Sites in the United States, Italy and Spain provided acute and convalescent COVID-19 samples. The analysed material was cDNA or gDNA that came from T cells, B-cell-depleted T cells, or PBMCs.

Per the authors' pipeline: From reference gene primer amplification, estimates of nucleated cell counts were derived. Assay: immunoSEQ multiplex PCR; the TCRdb copy retains only in-frame clones and omits some. The V and J calls and the clone size are those of that table, but D and trimming were determined from the DNA. The sample records about 330,000 clones, about 83% being singletons. Germline V lookup: CDR1 SGHRS, CDR2 YFSETQ. This CDR3 has 13 residues. The V gene end was trimmed by 6 bases and the J gene end by 5 bases; junction bases not matched to a gene: 3. The sample was peripheral blood. This sequence joins TRBV5-1 and TRBJ2-2; 8 bases line up with TRBD2. The receptor was derived from a woman in her 50s with acute or convalescent COVID-19. CDR3 DNA sequence: TGCGCCAGCAAAGTAGCGGGGACCGGGGAGCTGTTTTTT. Translating gives CASKVAGTGELFF. Full variable domain (outside the CDR3, taken from reference TRBV5-1 and TRBJ2-2): KAGVTQTPRYLIKTRGQQVTLSCSPISGHRSVSWYQQTPGQGLQFLFEYFSETQRNKGNFPGRFSGRQFSNSRSEMNVSTLELGDSALYLCASKVAGTGELFFGEGSRLTVL.